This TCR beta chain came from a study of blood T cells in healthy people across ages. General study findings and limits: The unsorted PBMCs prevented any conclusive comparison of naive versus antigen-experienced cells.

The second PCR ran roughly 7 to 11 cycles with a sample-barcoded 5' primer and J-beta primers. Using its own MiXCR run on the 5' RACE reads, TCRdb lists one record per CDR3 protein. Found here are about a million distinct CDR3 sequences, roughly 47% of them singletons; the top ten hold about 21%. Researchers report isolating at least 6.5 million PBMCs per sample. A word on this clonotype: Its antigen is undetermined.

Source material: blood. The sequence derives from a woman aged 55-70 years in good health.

The CDR3 loop is CASSASGVAKNIQYF. Written as DNA, the CDR3 is TGTGCCAGCAGTGCATCAGGGGTAGCCAAAAACATTCAGTACTTC. The V call is TRBV25-1, the J call TRBJ2-4; TRBD1 might be the D (6 bases). CDR3 length: 15 amino acids. CDR1 and CDR2 from the germline V gene are MGHDK and SYGVNS. V was trimmed by 4 bases and J by 0 bases, leaving 10 bases between them.